This T cell receptor (beta chain) was sequenced in a study of blood T cell repertoires in COVID-19. Turning to the study itself: Samples came from the United States, Italy and Spain, spanning acute and convalescent COVID-19. Sample material is recorded as cDNA or gDNA derived from T cells, B-cell-depleted T cells, or PBMCs.

Authors' methods: Amplification with reference gene primers provided the estimates of nucleated cell counts. The protocol was immunoSEQ multiplex PCR, while the TCRdb copy is restricted to in-frame clones and leaves out a portion. Clonal size and the V and J genes are those of that table, whereas D and trimming came from the DNA. The sample holds under 500,000 clones; around 89% are singletons and the top ten take approximately 4.3%. Germline assignment: CDR1 MNHEY and CDR2 SMNVEV (reference sequence). There are 13 residues in the CDR3. V was shortened by 4 bases and J by 4 bases, with 10 bases between the two germline ends.

The chain employs TRBV27 and TRBJ2-5, with D possibly being TRBD1 (6 bases). This TCR derives from a woman in her twenties or thirties with acute or convalescent COVID-19. Sequencing was carried out using peripheral blood. The DNA of the CDR3 is TGTGCCAGCAGTTCCAGGGGAAGAGAGACCCAGTACTTC. It specifies CASSSRGRETQYF.